A selection of T cell receptor beta chains follows, all from one sample in a study of T cell responses to AZD1222 COVID-19 vaccine. The method was immunoSEQ multiplex PCR; TCRdb's version includes in-frame clones alone and lacks a portion of them. This sample has roughly 50,000 clones, with 65% to 90% found just once. Material: peripheral blood, obtained 28 days after the second AZD1222 dose. The receptors stem from an adult who received the AZD1222 COVID-19 vaccine. Each CDR3 is given with its conserved first and last residue. The D gene is left open where the match is weak.

J gene,D gene,V gene,CDR3 protein,CDR3 DNA
TRBJ2-2,NA,TRBV7-9,CASSLGKGELFF,TGTGCCAGCAGCTTAGGGAAGGGGGAGCTGTTTTTT
TRBJ2-3,NA,TRBV7-9,CASSPLGESTDTQYF,TGTGCCAGCAGCCCTCTTGGAGAGAGCACAGATACGCAGTATTTT
TRBJ2-4,NA,TRBV19,CASSTGARKAKNIQYF,TGTGCCAGTAGTACAGGGGCGAGAAAGGCCAAAAACATTCAGTACTTC
TRBJ2-7,TRBD1,TRBV10-3,CAIRNTETQGGYEQYF,TGTGCCATCAGGAACACGGAGACACAGGGGGGATACGAGCAGTACTTC
TRBJ2-7,TRBD1,TRBV6-5,CASSLYRGLYEQYF,TGTGCCAGCAGTTTATACAGGGGGCTGTACGAGCAGTACTTC
TRBJ2-7,TRBD1,TRBV18,CASSQGTGGAYEQYF,TGTGCCAGCTCACAGGGGACAGGGGGCGCGTACGAGCAGTACTTC
TRBJ2-1,NA,TRBV18,CASSTRANEQFF,TGTGCCAGCTCAACAAGGGCGAATGAGCAGTTCTTC
TRBJ1-1,NA,TRBV4-1,CASSPYKQAEAFF,TGCGCCAGCAGCCCATACAAACAGGCTGAAGCTTTCTTT
TRBJ2-7,TRBD2,TRBV3-1/TRBV3-2,CASSQTGGPGEQYF,TGTGCCAGCAGCCAAACGGGAGGGCCCGGGGAGCAGTACTTC
TRBJ2-1,TRBD2,TRBV19,CASSITSGQNNEQFF,TGTGCCAGTAGTATAACTAGCGGGCAAAACAATGAGCAGTTCTTC
TRBJ1-2,TRBD1,TRBV4-2,CASSPRTGGDYGYTF,TGTGCCAGCAGCCCCAGGACAGGGGGCGACTATGGCTACACCTTC
TRBJ2-7,NA,TRBV11-3,CASSLVDEQYF,TGTGCCAGCAGCTTAGTGGACGAGCAGTACTTC